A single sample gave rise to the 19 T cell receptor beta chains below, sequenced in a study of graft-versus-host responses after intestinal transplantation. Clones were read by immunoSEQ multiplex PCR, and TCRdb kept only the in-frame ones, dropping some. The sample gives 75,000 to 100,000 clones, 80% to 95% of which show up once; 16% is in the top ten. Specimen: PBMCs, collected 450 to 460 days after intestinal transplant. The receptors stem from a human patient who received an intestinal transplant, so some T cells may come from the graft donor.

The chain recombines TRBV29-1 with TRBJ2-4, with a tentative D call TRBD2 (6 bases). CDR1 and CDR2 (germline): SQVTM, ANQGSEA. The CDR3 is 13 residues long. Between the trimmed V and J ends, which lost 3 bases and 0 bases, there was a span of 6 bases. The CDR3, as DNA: TGCAGCGTTGACGGGGGAGCCAAAAACATTCAGTACTTC. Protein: CSVDGGAKNIQYF.

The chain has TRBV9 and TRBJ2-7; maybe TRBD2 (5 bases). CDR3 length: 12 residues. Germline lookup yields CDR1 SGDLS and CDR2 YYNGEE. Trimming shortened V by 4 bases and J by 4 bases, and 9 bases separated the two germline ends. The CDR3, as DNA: TGTGCCAGCAGCCCCACGGGGTACGAGCAGTACTTC. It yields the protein CASSPTGYEQYF.

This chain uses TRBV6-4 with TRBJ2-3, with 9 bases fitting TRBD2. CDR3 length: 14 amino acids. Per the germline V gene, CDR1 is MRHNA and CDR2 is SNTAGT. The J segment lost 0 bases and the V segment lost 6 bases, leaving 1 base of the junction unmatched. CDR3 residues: CASSAGGSTDTQYF. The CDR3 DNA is TGTGCCAGCAGCGCGGGGGGGAGCACAGATACGCAGTATTTT.

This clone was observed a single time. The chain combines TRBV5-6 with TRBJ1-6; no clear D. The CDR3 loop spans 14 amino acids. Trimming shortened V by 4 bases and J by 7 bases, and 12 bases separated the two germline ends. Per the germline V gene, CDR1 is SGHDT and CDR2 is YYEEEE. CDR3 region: CASSTGRRNSPLHF. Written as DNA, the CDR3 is TGTGCCAGCAGCACCGGCCGGAGGAATTCACCCCTCCACTTT.

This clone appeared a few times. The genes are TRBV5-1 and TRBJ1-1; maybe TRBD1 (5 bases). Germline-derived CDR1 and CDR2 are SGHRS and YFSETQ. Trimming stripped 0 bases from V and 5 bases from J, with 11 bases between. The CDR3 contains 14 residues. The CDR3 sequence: CASSLEAGRTEAFF. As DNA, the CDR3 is TGCGCCAGCAGCTTGGAGGCGGGGCGGACTGAAGCTTTCTTT.

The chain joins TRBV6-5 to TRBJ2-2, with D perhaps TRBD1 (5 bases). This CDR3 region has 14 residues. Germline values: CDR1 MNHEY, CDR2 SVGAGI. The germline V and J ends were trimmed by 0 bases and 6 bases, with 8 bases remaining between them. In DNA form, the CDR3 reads TGTGCCAGCAGTTACTCAACAGGCCCCGGGGAGCTGTTTTTT. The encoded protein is CASSYSTGPGELFF.

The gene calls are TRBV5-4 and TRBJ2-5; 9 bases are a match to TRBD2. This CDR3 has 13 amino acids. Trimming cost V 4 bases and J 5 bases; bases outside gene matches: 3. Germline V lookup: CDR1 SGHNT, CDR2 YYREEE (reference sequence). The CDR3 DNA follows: TGTGCCAGCAGCCTCGCGGGGGGGGAGACCCAGTACTTC. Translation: CASSLAGGETQYF.

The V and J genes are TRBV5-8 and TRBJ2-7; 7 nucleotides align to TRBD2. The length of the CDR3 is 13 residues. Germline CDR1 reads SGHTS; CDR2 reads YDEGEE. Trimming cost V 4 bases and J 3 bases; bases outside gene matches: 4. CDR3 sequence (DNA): TGTGCCAGCAGCCTTGGGGGGGGCTACGAGCAGTACTTC. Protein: CASSLGGGYEQYF.

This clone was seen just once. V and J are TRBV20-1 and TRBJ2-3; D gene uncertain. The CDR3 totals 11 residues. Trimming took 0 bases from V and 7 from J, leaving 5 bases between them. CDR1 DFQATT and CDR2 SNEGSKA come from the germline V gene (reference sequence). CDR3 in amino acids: CSARDKHTQYF. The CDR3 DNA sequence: TGCAGTGCTAGAGATAAGCATACGCAGTATTTT.

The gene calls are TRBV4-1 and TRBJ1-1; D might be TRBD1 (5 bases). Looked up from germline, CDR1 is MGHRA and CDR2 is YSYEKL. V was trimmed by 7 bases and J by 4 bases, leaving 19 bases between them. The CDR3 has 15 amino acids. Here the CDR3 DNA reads TGCGCCAGCACCCTTACGATGGGGGGGGGCACTGAAGCTTTCTTT. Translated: CASTLTMGGGTEAFF.

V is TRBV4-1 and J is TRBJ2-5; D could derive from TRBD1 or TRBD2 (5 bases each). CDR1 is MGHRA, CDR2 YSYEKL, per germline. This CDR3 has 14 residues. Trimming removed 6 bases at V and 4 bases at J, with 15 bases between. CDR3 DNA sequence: TGCGCCAGCAGGGGGTCCGGGGCGGGAGAGACCCAGTACTTC. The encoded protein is CASRGSGAGETQYF.

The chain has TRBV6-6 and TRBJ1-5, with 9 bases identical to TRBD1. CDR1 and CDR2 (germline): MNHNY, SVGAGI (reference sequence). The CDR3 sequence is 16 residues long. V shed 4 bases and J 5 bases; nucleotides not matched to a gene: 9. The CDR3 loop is CASSSSPDRGDQPQHF. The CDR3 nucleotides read TGTGCCAGCAGTTCATCACCCGACAGGGGGGATCAGCCCCAGCATTTT.

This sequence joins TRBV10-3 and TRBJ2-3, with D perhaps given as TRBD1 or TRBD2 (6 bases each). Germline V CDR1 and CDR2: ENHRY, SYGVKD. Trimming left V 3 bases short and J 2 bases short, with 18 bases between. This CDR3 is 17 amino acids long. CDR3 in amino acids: CAISEILGGSITDTQYF. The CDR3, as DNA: TGTGCCATCAGTGAAATTCTCGGGGGCTCCATCACAGATACGCAGTATTTT.

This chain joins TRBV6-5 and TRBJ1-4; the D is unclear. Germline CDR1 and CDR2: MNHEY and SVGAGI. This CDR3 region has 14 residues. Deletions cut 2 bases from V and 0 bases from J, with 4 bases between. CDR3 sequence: CASSYVPTNEKLFF. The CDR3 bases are TGTGCCAGCAGTTACGTCCCAACTAATGAAAAACTGTTTTTT.

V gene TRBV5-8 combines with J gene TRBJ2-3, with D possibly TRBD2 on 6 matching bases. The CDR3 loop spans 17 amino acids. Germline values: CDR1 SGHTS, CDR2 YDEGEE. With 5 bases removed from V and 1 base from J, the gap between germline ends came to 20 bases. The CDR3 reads CASREGYEGWRTDTQYF. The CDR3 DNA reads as TGTGCCAGCAGGGAGGGGTATGAGGGATGGCGCACAGATACGCAGTATTTT.

CDR3 in amino acids: CASSQETGMETQYF. DNA of the CDR3: TGCGCCAGCAGCCAAGAGACAGGGATGGAGACCCAGTACTTC. The chain is built from TRBV4-1 and TRBJ2-5; 7 nucleotides agree with TRBD1. This CDR3 has 14 residues. From germline, CDR1 is MGHRA and CDR2 YSYEKL. Germline trimming cut 0 bases from V and 5 bases from J; bases unmatched to any gene: 3.

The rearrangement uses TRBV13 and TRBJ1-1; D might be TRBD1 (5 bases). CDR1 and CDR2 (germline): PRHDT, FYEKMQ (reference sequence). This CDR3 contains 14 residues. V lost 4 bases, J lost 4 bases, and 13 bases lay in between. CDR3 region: CASSSGFGGTEAFF. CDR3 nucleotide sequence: TGTGCCAGCAGCTCGGGATTCGGGGGCACTGAAGCTTTCTTT.

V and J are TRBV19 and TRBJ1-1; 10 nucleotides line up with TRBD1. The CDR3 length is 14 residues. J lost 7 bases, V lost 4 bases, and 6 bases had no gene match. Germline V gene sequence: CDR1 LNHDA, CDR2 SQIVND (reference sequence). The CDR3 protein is CASSRKTGGSEAFF. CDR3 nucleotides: TGTGCCAGTAGTAGAAAGACAGGGGGCAGTGAAGCTTTCTTT.

Here the CDR3 reads CASSPEGWGRDSYEQYF. CDR3 nucleotide sequence: TGTGCCAGCTCACCAGAGGGTTGGGGGCGCGACTCCTACGAGCAGTACTTC. The chain combines TRBV18 with TRBJ2-7; TRBD1 might be the D (6 bases). Germline V lookup: CDR1 KGHSH, CDR2 LQKENI. V lost 2 bases and J lost 0, with 17 bases in between. This CDR3 contains 17 residues.